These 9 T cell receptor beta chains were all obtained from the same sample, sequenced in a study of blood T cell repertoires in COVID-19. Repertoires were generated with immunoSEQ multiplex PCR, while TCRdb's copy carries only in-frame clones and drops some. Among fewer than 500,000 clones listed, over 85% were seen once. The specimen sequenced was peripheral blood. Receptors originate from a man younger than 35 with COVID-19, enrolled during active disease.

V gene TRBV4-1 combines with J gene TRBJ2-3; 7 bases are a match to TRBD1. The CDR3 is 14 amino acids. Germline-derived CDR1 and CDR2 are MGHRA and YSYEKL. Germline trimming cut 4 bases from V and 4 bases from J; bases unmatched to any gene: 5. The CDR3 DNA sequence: TGCGCCAGCAGCCTGACAGGGTGGGCAGATACGCAGTATTTT. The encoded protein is CASSLTGWADTQYF.

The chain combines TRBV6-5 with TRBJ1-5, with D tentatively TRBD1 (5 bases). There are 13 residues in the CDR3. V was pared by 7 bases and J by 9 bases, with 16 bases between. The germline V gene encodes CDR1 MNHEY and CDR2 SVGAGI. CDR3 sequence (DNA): TGTGCCAGCACAGGGCAGTCGTTGCGGCCCCAGCATTTT. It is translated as CASTGQSLRPQHF.

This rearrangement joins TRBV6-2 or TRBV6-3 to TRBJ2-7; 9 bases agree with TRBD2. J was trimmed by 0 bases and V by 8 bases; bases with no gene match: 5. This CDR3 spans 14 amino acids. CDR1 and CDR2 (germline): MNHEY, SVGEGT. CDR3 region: CASRRRGGSYEQYF. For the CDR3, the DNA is TGTGCCAGCCGCCGGCGGGGGGGCTCCTACGAGCAGTACTTC.

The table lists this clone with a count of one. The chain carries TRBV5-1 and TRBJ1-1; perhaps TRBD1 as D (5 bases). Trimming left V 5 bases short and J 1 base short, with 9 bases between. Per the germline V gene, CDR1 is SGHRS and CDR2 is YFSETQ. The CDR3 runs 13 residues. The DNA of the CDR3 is TGCGCCAGCAGACGACAGAGGAACACTGAAGCTTTCTTT. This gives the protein CASRRQRNTEAFF.

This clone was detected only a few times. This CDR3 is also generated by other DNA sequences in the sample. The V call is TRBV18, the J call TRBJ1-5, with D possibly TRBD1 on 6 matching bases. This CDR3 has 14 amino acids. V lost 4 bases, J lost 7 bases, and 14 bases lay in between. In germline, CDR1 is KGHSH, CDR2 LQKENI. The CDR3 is CASSQQGSDQPQHF. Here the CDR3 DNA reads TGTGCCAGCTCACAACAGGGATCTGACCAGCCCCAGCATTTT.

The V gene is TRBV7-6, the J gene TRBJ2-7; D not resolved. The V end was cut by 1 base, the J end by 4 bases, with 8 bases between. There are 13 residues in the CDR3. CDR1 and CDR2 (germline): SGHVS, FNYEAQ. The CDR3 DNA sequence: TGTGCCAGCAGCTTAGGGCCGGAGTACGAGCAGTACTTC. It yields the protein CASSLGPEYEQYF.

CDR3 sequence reads: CASLSLHRDMGEYGYTF. The CDR3 DNA sequence: TGTGCCAGCCTTTCACTACACCGGGACATGGGCGAGTATGGCTACACCTTC. The chain combines TRBV28 with TRBJ1-2; possibly TRBD1 for D (6 bases). The CDR3 runs 17 residues. Germline V gene lookup returns CDR1 MDHEN and CDR2 SYDVKM. The ends were cut back, 8 bases at V and 5 bases at J, with 27 bases in the middle.

The CDR3 here is CASRRDRGHLFF. The CDR3 DNA is TGTGCCAGCAGAAGGGATCGGGGACATCTGTTTTTT. The chain has TRBV6-5 and TRBJ1-4; TRBD1 might be the D (6 bases). CDR1 is MNHEY and CDR2 is SVGAGI in the germline V gene. This CDR3 is 12 amino acids long. Deletions cut 6 bases from V and 14 bases from J, with 16 bases between.

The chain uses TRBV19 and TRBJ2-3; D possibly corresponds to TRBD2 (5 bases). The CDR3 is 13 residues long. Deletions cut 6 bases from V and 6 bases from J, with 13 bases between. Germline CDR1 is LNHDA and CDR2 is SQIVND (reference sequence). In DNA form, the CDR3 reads TGTGCCAGTAGGAGGGCCTCGGGGGATACGCAGTATTTT. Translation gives CASRRASGDTQYF.